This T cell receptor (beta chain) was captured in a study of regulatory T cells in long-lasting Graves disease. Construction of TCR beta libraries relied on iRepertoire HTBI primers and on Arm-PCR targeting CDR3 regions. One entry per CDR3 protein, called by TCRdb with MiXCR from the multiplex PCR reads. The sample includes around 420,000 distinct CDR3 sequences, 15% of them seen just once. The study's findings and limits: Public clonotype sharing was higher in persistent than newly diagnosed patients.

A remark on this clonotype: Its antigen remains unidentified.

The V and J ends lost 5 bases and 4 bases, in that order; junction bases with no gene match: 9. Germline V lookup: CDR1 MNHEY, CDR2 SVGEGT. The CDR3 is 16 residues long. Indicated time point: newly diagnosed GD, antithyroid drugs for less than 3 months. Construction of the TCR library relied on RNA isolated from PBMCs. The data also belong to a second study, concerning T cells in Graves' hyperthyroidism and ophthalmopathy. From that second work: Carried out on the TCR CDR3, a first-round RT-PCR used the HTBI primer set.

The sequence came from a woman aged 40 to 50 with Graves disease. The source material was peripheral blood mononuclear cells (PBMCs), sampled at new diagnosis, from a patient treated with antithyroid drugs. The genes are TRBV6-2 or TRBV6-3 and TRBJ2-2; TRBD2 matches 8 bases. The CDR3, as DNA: TGTGCCAGCAGTCCCAGGACTAGCAGAATCACCGGGGAGCTGTTTTTT. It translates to CASSPRTSRITGELFF.